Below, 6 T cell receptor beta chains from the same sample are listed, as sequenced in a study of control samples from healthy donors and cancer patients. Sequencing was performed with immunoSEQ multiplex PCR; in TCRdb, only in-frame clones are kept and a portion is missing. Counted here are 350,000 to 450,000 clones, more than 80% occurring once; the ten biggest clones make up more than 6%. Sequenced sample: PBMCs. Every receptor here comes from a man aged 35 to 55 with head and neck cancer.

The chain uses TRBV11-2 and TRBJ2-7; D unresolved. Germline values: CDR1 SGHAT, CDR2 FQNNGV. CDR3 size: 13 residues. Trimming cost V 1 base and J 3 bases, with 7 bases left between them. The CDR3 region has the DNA TGTGCCAGCAGCTTAGGGGTTGACTACGAGCAGTACTTC. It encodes CASSLGVDYEQYF.

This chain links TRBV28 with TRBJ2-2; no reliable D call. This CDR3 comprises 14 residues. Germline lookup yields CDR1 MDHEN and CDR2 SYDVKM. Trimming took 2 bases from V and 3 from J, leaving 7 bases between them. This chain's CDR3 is CASSLTLHTGELFF. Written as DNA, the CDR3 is TGTGCCAGCAGTTTAACCCTCCACACCGGGGAGCTGTTTTTT.

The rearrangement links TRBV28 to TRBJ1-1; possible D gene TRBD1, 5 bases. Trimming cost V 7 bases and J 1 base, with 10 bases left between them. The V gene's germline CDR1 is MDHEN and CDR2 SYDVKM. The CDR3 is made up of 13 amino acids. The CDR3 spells CASKTQGNTEAFF. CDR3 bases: TGTGCCAGCAAAACTCAGGGGAACACTGAAGCTTTCTTT.

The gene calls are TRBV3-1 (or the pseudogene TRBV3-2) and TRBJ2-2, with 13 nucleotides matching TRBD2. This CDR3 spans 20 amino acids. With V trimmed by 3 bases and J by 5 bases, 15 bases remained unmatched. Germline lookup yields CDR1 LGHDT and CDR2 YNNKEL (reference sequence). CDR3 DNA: TGTGCCAGCAGCCACCTTATTCCGGGACTAGCGGGGATCGGAACCGGGGAGCTGTTTTTT. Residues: CASSHLIPGLAGIGTGELFF.

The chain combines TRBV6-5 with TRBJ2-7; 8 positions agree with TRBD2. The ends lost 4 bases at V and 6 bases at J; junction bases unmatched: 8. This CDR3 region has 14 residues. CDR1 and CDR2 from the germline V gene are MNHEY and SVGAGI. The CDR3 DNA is TGTGCCAGCAGTTCCCCGGGACTAGTCGCCGAGCAGTACTTC. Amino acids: CASSSPGLVAEQYF.

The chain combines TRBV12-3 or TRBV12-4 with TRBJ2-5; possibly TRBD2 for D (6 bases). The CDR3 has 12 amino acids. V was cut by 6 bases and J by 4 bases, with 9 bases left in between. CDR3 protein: CASRGGLETQYF. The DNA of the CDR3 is TGTGCCAGCAGGGGGGGTTTAGAGACCCAGTACTTC.